The 13 T cell receptor beta chains below all came from one sample that was sequenced in a study of yellow fever vaccine responses in identical twins. TCRdb re-analysed the RT-PCR reads in MiXCR, keeping a single row per CDR3 protein. The sample records 13,000 or so distinct CDR3 sequences, roughly 86% being singletons. The sample was T cells from blood (PBMCs), unsorted or a sorted subset (not recorded which), taken before or after yellow fever vaccination (not recorded which). The receptors derive from a woman aged 18-29 years who received the yellow fever vaccine.

The V call is TRBV12-3 or TRBV12-4, the J call TRBJ1-2; TRBD1 might be the D (5 bases). The CDR3 consists of 12 residues. V lost 6 bases, J lost 4 bases, and 9 bases lay in between. The CDR3 DNA reads as TGTGCCAGCAGCTCGACAGTCTATGGCTACACCTTC. This sequence encodes CASSSTVYGYTF.

The chain carries TRBV4-1 and TRBJ1-5, with 8 bases lining up with TRBD1. Germline V CDR1 and CDR2: MGHRA, YSYEKL. This CDR3 has 16 amino acids. V lost 1 base to trimming and J lost 5 bases; unmatched junction nucleotides: 7. CDR3 sequence (DNA): TGCGCCAGCAGCCAAGTATTAGGACAGGGATATCAGCCCCAGCATTTT. Translated: CASSQVLGQGYQPQHF.

In this sample, this clonotype turned up a few times. The V and J genes are TRBV11-3 and TRBJ2-7; D gene ambiguous. CDR1 and CDR2 from the germline V gene are SGHNT and YENEEA. V was cut by 1 base and J by 2 bases, with 6 bases left in between. CDR3 length: 13 residues. The chain's CDR3 is CASSLGQTYEQYF. For the CDR3, the DNA is TGTGCCAGCAGCTTAGGGCAGACCTACGAGCAGTACTTC. The entire variable domain, with the rest obtained from reference TRBV11-3 and TRBJ2-7, is as follows: EAGVVQSPRYKIIEKKQPVAFWCNPISGHNTLYWYLQNLGQGPELLIRYENEEAVDDSQLPKDRFSAERLKGVDSTLKIQPAELGDSAVYLCASSLGQTYEQYFGPGTRLTVT.

The chain combines TRBV13 with TRBJ2-1, with TRBD2 matching over 9 bases. The V gene end was trimmed by 4 bases and the J gene end by 6 bases; junction bases not matched to a gene: 13. Germline V gene sequence: CDR1 PRHDT, CDR2 FYEKMQ (reference sequence). This CDR3 spans 17 amino acids. CDR3: CASSSNSGTSNANEQFF. The CDR3 nucleotides are TGTGCCAGCAGCTCGAATTCCGGGACTAGCAATGCCAATGAGCAGTTCTTC.

This clonotype was seen a single time. The CDR3 DNA sequence: TGTGCCAGCAGCCAAGTCACAAGCCCAAGCTCCTACAATGAGCAGTTCTTC. It codes for CASSQVTSPSSYNEQFF. The chain carries TRBV4-2 and TRBJ2-1; no clear D. Trimming took off 1 base at V and 0 bases at J, with 13 bases between the two ends. CDR1 LGHNA and CDR2 YNFKEQ come from the germline V gene. This CDR3 has 17 amino acids.

V gene TRBV6-2 or TRBV6-3 combines with J gene TRBJ2-7; 8 nucleotides agree with TRBD2. Trimming took 7 bases from V and 3 from J; bases not matched to a gene: 2. This CDR3 comprises 12 residues. Germline V lookup: CDR1 MNHEY, CDR2 SVGEGT. The CDR3 protein is CASKAGGYEQYF. CDR3 DNA sequence: TGTGCCAGCAAGGCGGGGGGCTACGAGCAGTACTTC.

The chain joins TRBV7-9 to TRBJ2-5; 7 bases line up with TRBD2. Trimming took 1 base from V and 4 from J; bases not matched to a gene: 3. The CDR3 contains 14 residues. Germline V gene data show CDR1 as SEHNR and CDR2 as FQNEAQ (reference sequence). The CDR3, as DNA: TGTGCCAGCAGCTTAGTAGGCGGGGGAGAGACCCAGTACTTC. As protein: CASSLVGGGETQYF. Supplemented by reference TRBV7-9 and TRBJ2-5, the full variable domain reads DTGVSQNPRHKITKRGQNVTFRCDPISEHNRLYWYRQTLGQGPEFLTYFQNEAQLEKSRLLSDRFSAERPKGSFSTLEIQRTEQGDSAMYLCASSLVGGGETQYFGPGTRLLVL.

The chain links TRBV11-1 to TRBJ2-1, with 13 nucleotides matching TRBD2. CDR1 SGHAT and CDR2 FQDESV come from the germline V gene (reference sequence). The CDR3 covers 17 residues. V was clipped by 6 bases and J by 7 bases; unmatched bases: 12. CDR3 in DNA: TGTGCCAGCAGTTCCCCGGGACTAGCGGGGACTGGGAATGAGCAGTTCTTC. It specifies CASSSPGLAGTGNEQFF. Filled out from reference TRBV11-1 and TRBJ2-1, the complete variable domain reads EAEVAQSPRYKITEKSQAVAFWCDPISGHATLYWYRQILGQGPELLVQFQDESVVDDSQLPKDRFSAERLKGVDSTLKIQPAELGDSAMYLCASSSPGLAGTGNEQFFGPGTRLTVL.

The V call is TRBV5-1, the J call TRBJ2-1, with a weak D call TRBD1 (5 bases). The CDR3 covers 12 residues. V was shortened by 0 bases and J by 7 bases, with 5 bases between the two germline ends. Per the germline V gene, CDR1 is SGHRS and CDR2 is YFSETQ. CDR3 bases: TGCGCCAGCAGCTTGGGGACAAATGAGCAGTTCTTC. Translating it yields CASSLGTNEQFF.

V gene TRBV20-1 combines with J gene TRBJ2-7; 9 bases map to TRBD2. Trimming removed 6 bases from V and 1 base from J; junction bases left unmatched: 4. The CDR3 contains 13 residues. Germline V gene data show CDR1 as DFQATT and CDR2 as SNEGSKA (reference sequence). The CDR3 is CSARTSASYEQYF. In nucleotides, the CDR3 is TGCAGTGCACGGACTAGCGCGTCCTACGAGCAGTACTTC.

The chain uses TRBV21-1 and TRBJ1-1. TRBV21-1 is a pseudogene. The CDR3 contains 14 residues. CDR3 nucleotide sequence: TGTGCCAGCAGCAAAGAGCTGGTGAACACTGAAGCTTTCTTT. This sequence encodes CASSKELVNTEAFF.

The chain combines TRBV20-1 with TRBJ2-7; no firm D call. The V end lost 3 bases, the J end lost 5 bases, and 17 bases lay between the germline ends. This CDR3 comprises 14 residues. CDR1 is DFQATT, CDR2 SNEGSKA, per germline (reference sequence). This CDR3 reads CSASLSPSGHEQYF. The CDR3 nucleotides read TGCAGTGCTAGTCTCTCGCCTTCTGGGCACGAGCAGTACTTC.

The J gene is TRBJ1-5, the V gene TRBV12-3 or TRBV12-4; the match to TRBD1 covers 12 bases. Unmatched junction bases numbered 11, after V lost 4 bases and J lost 7 bases. This CDR3 contains 17 residues. DNA of the CDR3: TGTGCCAGCAGTTCCGCAGCCGGGACAGGGGGCGCGCAGCCCCAGCATTTT. As protein: CASSSAAGTGGAQPQHF.